These 27 T cell receptor beta chains originate from one sample sequenced in a study of cytomegalovirus exposure and HLA in healthy donors. Primers included in the PCR were 60 Vbeta and 13 Jbeta primers. The repertoire was sequenced with immunoSEQ multiplex PCR; TCRdb's copy has only in-frame clones and lacks some. The table records 110,000 to 150,000 clones, 80% to 85% of them present only once. Sequenced sample: PBMCs. The origin of the receptors is a boy younger than 10 in good health and CMV-seronegative.

This clone was seen just once. The chain uses TRBV5-1 and TRBJ2-2; 12 nucleotides line up with TRBD2. This CDR3 spans 16 amino acids. Per the germline V gene, CDR1 is SGHRS and CDR2 is YFSETQ. With V trimmed by 7 bases and J by 6 bases, 10 bases remained unmatched. CDR3 loop: CASLLLAGGTAGELFF. DNA for the CDR3: TGCGCCAGCCTCCTGCTAGCGGGGGGGACCGCCGGGGAGCTGTTTTTT.

The gene calls are TRBV6-5 and TRBJ1-2; 8 bases are shared with TRBD1. With 6 bases clipped from V and 8 bases from J, the junction kept 14 bases outside the gene matches. The CDR3 is 15 residues long. From germline, CDR1 is MNHEY and CDR2 SVGAGI. CDR3 region: CASSRTGQGLYGYTF. The CDR3 DNA sequence: TGTGCCAGCAGCCGTACCGGACAGGGTTTATACGGCTACACCTTC.

This clone showed up just a few times. The V gene is TRBV19, the J gene TRBJ1-2; D perhaps matches TRBD1 (6 bases). CDR1 and CDR2 from the germline V gene are LNHDA and SQIVND (reference sequence). The length of the CDR3 is 15 residues. V was cut by 3 bases and J by 7 bases, with 18 bases left in between. The CDR3 DNA follows: TGTGCCAGTAGTATCCCAGGGGCGTCGACGGGTGGCTACACCTTC. Its protein product is CASSIPGASTGGYTF. The whole variable domain, filled in from reference TRBV19 and TRBJ1-2, reads DGGITQSPKYLFRKEGQNVTLSCEQNLNHDAMYWYRQDPGQGLRLIYYSQIVNDFQKGDIAEGYSVSREKKESFPLTVTSAQKNPTAFYLCASSIPGASTGGYTFGSGTRLTVV.

The rearrangement links TRBV7-2 to TRBJ1-5; D is undetermined. Germline V gene data show CDR1 as SGHTA and CDR2 as FQGNSA. The CDR3 covers 14 residues. V lost 4 bases to trimming and J lost 0 bases, with 7 bases between them. The CDR3 spells CASSSGYSNQPQHF. The DNA of the CDR3 is TGTGCCAGCAGCTCAGGTTATAGCAATCAGCCCCAGCATTTT.

The CDR3 DNA reads TGTGCCAGCAGTTTTCGTCAGATACACTACAATGAGCAGTTCTTC. Translation gives CASSFRQIHYNEQFF. This sequence joins TRBV27 and TRBJ2-1; D gene ambiguous. Germline CDR1 is MNHEY and CDR2 is SMNVEV (reference sequence). The CDR3 sequence is 15 residues long. The ends were cut back, 3 bases at V and 3 bases at J, with 12 bases in the middle.

The chain couples TRBV28 to TRBJ2-2; TRBD1 is a possible D gene (5 bases). The CDR3 sequence is 15 residues long. The V and J ends lost 4 bases and 0 bases respectively, with 9 bases between them. Germline V lookup: CDR1 MDHEN, CDR2 SYDVKM. CDR3 nucleotide sequence: TGTGCCAGCAGTTCCCTGACAGCGAACACCGGGGAGCTGTTTTTT. Its protein product is CASSSLTANTGELFF.

The rearrangement joins TRBV5-3 to TRBJ1-2; 9 bases are shared with TRBD1. TRBV5-3 is designated an ORF whose function remains uncertain. The CDR3 covers 14 residues. Trimming at V came to 0 bases and at J to 4 bases, leaving 1 base not matched to a gene. The CDR3 DNA reads TGTGCCAGAAGCTTGGGGGACAGGGTCTATGGCTACACCTTC. This sequence encodes CARSLGDRVYGYTF.

J is TRBJ1-1 and V is TRBV19, with D hard to call. This CDR3 has 14 residues. Trimming removed 7 bases at V and 2 bases at J, with 14 bases between. Germline V lookup: CDR1 LNHDA, CDR2 SQIVND (reference sequence). DNA of the CDR3: TGTGCCAGTAAGTACGGGGAGAGTAACACTGAAGCTTTCTTT. It specifies CASKYGESNTEAFF. Using reference TRBV19 and TRBJ1-1 for the parts outside the CDR3, the full variable domain is DGGITQSPKYLFRKEGQNVTLSCEQNLNHDAMYWYRQDPGQGLRLIYYSQIVNDFQKGDIAEGYSVSREKKESFPLTVTSAQKNPTAFYLCASKYGESNTEAFFGQGTRLTVV.

The rearrangement joins TRBV14 to TRBJ1-3, with no clear D. Trimming shortened V by 2 bases and J by 8 bases, and 19 bases separated the two germline ends. There are 16 residues in the CDR3. CDR1 SGHDN and CDR2 FVKESK come from the germline V gene. In DNA, the CDR3 is TGTGCCAGCAGCCAATTTTCGTGGTATAGTGAAGACACCATATATTTT. It translates to CASSQFSWYSEDTIYF. Full variable domain (rest looked up from reference TRBV14 and TRBJ1-3): EAGVTQFPSHSVIEKGQTVTLRCDPISGHDNLYWYRRVMGKEIKFLLHFVKESKQDESGMPNNRFLAERTGGTYSTLKVQPAELEDSGVYFCASSQFSWYSEDTIYFGEGSWLTVV.

The V call is TRBV11-2, the J call TRBJ2-2; D might be TRBD1 (5 bases). Germline-derived CDR1 and CDR2 are SGHAT and FQNNGV. There are 14 residues in the CDR3. V lost 5 bases, J lost 6 bases, and 13 bases lay in between. The CDR3 DNA reads as TGTGCCAGCAGCCTCAGGGTTCAGGCCGGGGAGCTGTTTTTT. Translating gives CASSLRVQAGELFF.

The gene calls are TRBV7-8 and TRBJ2-7, with TRBD2 matching over 8 bases. Trimming at V came to 4 bases and at J to 6 bases, leaving 2 bases not matched to a gene. Germline CDR1 and CDR2: SGHVS and FQNEAQ. The CDR3 has 12 residues. CDR3 protein: CASSSRGGEQYF. The DNA of the CDR3 is TGTGCCAGCAGCTCTCGGGGGGGCGAGCAGTACTTC.

This clone was seen once. V usage is TRBV5-1 and J usage is TRBJ2-7, with TRBD2 matching over 7 bases. Trimming took 3 bases from V and 7 from J; bases not matched to a gene: 22. Germline CDR1 and CDR2: SGHRS and YFSETQ. The CDR3 is made up of 18 amino acids. CDR3 DNA sequence: TGCGCCAGCAGCTCAGATCAGATGGTAGCGGGTCAAGGCGGGGAGCAGTACTTC. Residues: CASSSDQMVAGQGGEQYF.

The V call is TRBV5-6, the J call TRBJ2-1; 9 bases match TRBD2. The junction had 9 bases not matched to a gene; V was cut back by 4 bases and J by 4 bases. CDR1 SGHDT and CDR2 YYEEEE come from the germline V gene. The CDR3 sequence is 16 residues long. CDR3 sequence: CASSPGSGGYYNEQFF. In nucleotides, the CDR3 is TGTGCCAGCAGCCCGGGGAGCGGGGGGTATTACAATGAGCAGTTCTTC.

The gene calls are TRBV28 and TRBJ1-5; 8 bases are shared with TRBD1. J was trimmed by 2 bases and V by 6 bases; bases with no gene match: 3. The CDR3 totals 14 residues. The V gene's germline CDR1 is MDHEN and CDR2 SYDVKM. The CDR3 spells CASSATGGNQPQHF. In nucleotides, the CDR3 is TGTGCCAGCAGCGCGACAGGGGGCAATCAGCCCCAGCATTTT.

The CDR3 region is CASSRGLGPDYEQYF. CDR3 coding DNA: TGTGCCAGCAGCAGGGGGCTGGGCCCCGACTACGAGCAGTACTTC. This chain connects TRBV13 to TRBJ2-7; 7 bases are shared with TRBD1. The junction had 10 bases not matched to a gene; V was cut back by 5 bases and J by 3 bases. The CDR3 loop spans 15 amino acids. Germline CDR1 PRHDT, CDR2 FYEKMQ (reference sequence). The complete variable domain, with remaining parts taken from reference TRBV13 and TRBJ2-7, reads AAGVIQSPRHLIKEKRETATLKCYPIPRHDTVYWYQQGPGQDPQFLISFYEKMQSDKGSIPDRFSAQQFSDYHSELNMSSLELGDSALYFCASSRGLGPDYEQYFGPGTRLTVT.

This clone showed up just a few times. V and J are TRBV28 and TRBJ2-2; 11 nucleotides align to TRBD2. From germline, CDR1 is MDHEN and CDR2 SYDVKM. The CDR3 contains 19 residues. The ends lost 0 bases at V and 0 bases at J; junction bases unmatched: 6. The CDR3 nucleotides are TGTGCCAGCAGTTTATGTGGTCTAGCGGGAGGCCCGAACACCGGGGAGCTGTTTTTT. Its translation is CASSLCGLAGGPNTGELFF. Full variable domain (remainder filled in from reference TRBV28 and TRBJ2-2): DVKVTQSSRYLVKRTGEKVFLECVQDMDHENMFWYRQDPGLGLRLIYFSYDVKMKEKGDIPEGYSVSREKKERFSLILESASTNQTSMYLCASSLCGLAGGPNTGELFFGEGSRLTVL.

The V gene is TRBV19, the J gene TRBJ2-1, with D perhaps TRBD1 (5 bases). Germline V gene data show CDR1 as LNHDA and CDR2 as SQIVND (reference sequence). The CDR3 is 20 residues long. The V end was cut by 3 bases, the J end by 12 bases, with 36 bases between. CDR3 bases: TGTGCCAGTAGTATTGGATTTTTTATCGCTGGCCACCCCCGGACACCAGGGCAGTTCTTC. It yields the protein CASSIGFFIAGHPRTPGQFF.

The genes are TRBV29-1 and TRBJ2-1; TRBD2 matches 8 bases. From germline, CDR1 is SQVTM and CDR2 ANQGSEA. Trimming removed 7 bases from V and 8 bases from J; junction bases left unmatched: 10. The CDR3 sequence is 13 residues long. The CDR3 region has the DNA TGCAGCGGGAAGCGGGGGTCTATAGATGAGCAGTTCTTC. This gives the protein CSGKRGSIDEQFF.

This chain joins TRBV4-1 and TRBJ1-2; D unresolved. CDR3 size: 15 residues. Germline V gene sequence: CDR1 MGHRA, CDR2 YSYEKL. V was shortened by 0 bases and J by 4 bases, with 12 bases between the two germline ends. The CDR3 bases are TGCGCCAGCAGCCAAGATCGAGCGTTAGTCTATGGCTACACCTTC. Encoded protein: CASSQDRALVYGYTF.

J is TRBJ2-4 and V is TRBV29-1, with D unclear. The V end was cut by 0 bases, the J end by 5 bases, with 8 bases between. The CDR3 is made up of 13 amino acids. From germline, CDR1 is SQVTM and CDR2 ANQGSEA. CDR3 sequence reads: CSVEDLPENIQYF. The CDR3 nucleotides are TGCAGCGTTGAAGATCTTCCGGAAAACATTCAGTACTTC.

CDR3 in DNA: TGTGCCAGCAGTCTAAAGCAGGCCTCCTACGAGCAGTACTTC. Its translation: CASSLKQASYEQYF. This chain joins TRBV2 and TRBJ2-7; D not certain. The V gene's germline CDR1 is SNHLY and CDR2 FYNNEI. With 5 bases removed from V and 0 bases from J, the gap between germline ends came to 11 bases. The CDR3 consists of 14 residues. The full variable domain, with the rest looked up from reference TRBV2 and TRBJ2-7, is EPEVTQTPSHQVTQMGQEVILRCVPISNHLYFYWYRQILGQKVEFLVSFYNNEISEKSEIFDDQFSVERPDGSNFTLKIRSTKLEDSAMYFCASSLKQASYEQYFGPGTRLTVT.

This chain links TRBV7-2 with TRBJ1-2; D uncertain. Germline CDR1 reads SGHTA; CDR2 reads FQGNSA. The CDR3 has 17 amino acids. Trimming removed 3 bases from V and 2 bases from J, with 19 bases in between. CDR3 region: CASSFPTRLRRNYGYTF. DNA of the CDR3: TGTGCCAGCAGCTTTCCTACCAGGCTGCGTAGGAACTATGGCTACACCTTC.

The chain links TRBV27 to TRBJ1-1; TRBD1 is a possible D gene (6 bases). The CDR3 is 16 residues long. CDR1 MNHEY and CDR2 SMNVEV come from the germline V gene (reference sequence). With 6 bases removed from V and 1 base from J, the gap between germline ends came to 18 bases. CDR3 sequence reads: CASSLQFLQGNTEAFF. The CDR3, as DNA: TGTGCCAGCAGCCTCCAGTTCCTACAGGGGAACACTGAAGCTTTCTTT.

This clone was seen a handful of times. The chain recombines TRBV7-9 with TRBJ2-1, with a tentative D call TRBD2 (5 bases). The CDR3 totals 12 residues. CDR1 SEHNR and CDR2 FQNEAQ come from the germline V gene (reference sequence). Trimming shortened V by 1 base and J by 14 bases, and 12 bases separated the two germline ends. The CDR3 DNA reads as TGTGCCAGCAGCTTAGGGGGAACGGAGGAGTTCTTC. Translated, it gives CASSLGGTEEFF.

Worth noting for this clone: An end of the junction differs from the germline gene, which may be a read error. V usage is TRBV10-3 and J usage is TRBJ1-1; 7 nucleotides line up with TRBD1. This CDR3 comprises 13 residues. Germline-derived CDR1 and CDR2 are ENHRY and SYGVKD. This CDR3 is CAISVGQSTEASF. CDR3 bases: TGTGCCATCAGTGTGGGACAGAGCACTGAAGCTTCCTTT.

V is TRBV5-4 and J is TRBJ2-7, with D possibly being TRBD1 (6 bases). This CDR3 spans 11 amino acids. The V and J ends lost 4 bases and 6 bases respectively, with 8 bases between them. Germline V gene sequence: CDR1 SGHNT, CDR2 YYREEE (reference sequence). This CDR3 is CASSQGGEQYF. CDR3 sequence (DNA): TGTGCCAGCAGCCAAGGGGGCGAGCAGTACTTC.

As regards this clone: The DNA is left out, because the CDR3 cannot be placed on it with certainty; the CDR3 is given as TCRdb lists it. V is TRBV7-2 and J is TRBJ2-7; the table's D call, TRBD2, was not checked against the DNA. Germline CDR1 SGHTA, CDR2 FQGNSA. 14 amino acids form the CDR3, both terminal residues included. CDR3 sequence: CASSTSGGPYEQYF.